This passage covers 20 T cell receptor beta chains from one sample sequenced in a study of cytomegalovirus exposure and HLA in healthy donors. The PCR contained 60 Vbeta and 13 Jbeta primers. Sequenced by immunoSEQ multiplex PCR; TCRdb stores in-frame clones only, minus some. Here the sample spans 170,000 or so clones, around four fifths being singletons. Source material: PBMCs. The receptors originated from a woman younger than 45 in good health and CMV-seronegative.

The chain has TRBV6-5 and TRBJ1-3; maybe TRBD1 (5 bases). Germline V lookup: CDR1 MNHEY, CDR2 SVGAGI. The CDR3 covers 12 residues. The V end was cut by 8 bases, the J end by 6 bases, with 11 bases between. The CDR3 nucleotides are TGTGCCAGCCAAGGGGTAATAAACACCATATATTTT. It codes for CASQGVINTIYF.

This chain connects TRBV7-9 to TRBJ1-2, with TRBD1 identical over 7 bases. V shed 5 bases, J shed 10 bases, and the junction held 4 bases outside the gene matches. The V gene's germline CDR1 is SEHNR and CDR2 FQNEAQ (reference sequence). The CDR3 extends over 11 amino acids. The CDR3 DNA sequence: TGTGCCAGCAGCGAAGACAGGGCCTACACCTTC. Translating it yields CASSEDRAYTF. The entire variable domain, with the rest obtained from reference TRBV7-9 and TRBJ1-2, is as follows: DTGVSQNPRHKITKRGQNVTFRCDPISEHNRLYWYRQTLGQGPEFLTYFQNEAQLEKSRLLSDRFSAERPKGSFSTLEIQRTEQGDSAMYLCASSEDRAYTFGSGTRLTVV.

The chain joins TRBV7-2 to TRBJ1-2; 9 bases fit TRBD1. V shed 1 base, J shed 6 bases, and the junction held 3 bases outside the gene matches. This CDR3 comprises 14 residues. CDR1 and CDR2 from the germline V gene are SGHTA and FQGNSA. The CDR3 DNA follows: TGTGCCAGCAGCTTAGAGGGACAGGGAAATGGCTACACCTTC. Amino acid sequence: CASSLEGQGNGYTF.

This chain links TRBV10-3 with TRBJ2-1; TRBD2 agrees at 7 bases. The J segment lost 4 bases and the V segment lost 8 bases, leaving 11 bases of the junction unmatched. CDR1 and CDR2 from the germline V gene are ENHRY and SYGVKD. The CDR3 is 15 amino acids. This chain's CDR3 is CAISVSGDNYNEQFF. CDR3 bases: TGTGCCATCTCCGTCAGCGGGGATAATTACAATGAGCAGTTCTTC.

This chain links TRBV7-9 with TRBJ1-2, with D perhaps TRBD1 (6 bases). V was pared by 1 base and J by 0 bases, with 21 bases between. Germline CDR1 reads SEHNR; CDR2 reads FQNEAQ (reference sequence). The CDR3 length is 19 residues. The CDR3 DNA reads TGTGCCAGCAGCTTAGGGTCCACAGGGAGATTCAGGACTAACTATGGCTACACCTTC. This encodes CASSLGSTGRFRTNYGYTF.

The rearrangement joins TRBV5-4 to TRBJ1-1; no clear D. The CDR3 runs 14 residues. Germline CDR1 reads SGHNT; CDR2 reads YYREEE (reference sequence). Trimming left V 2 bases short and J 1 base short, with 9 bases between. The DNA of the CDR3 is TGTGCCAGCAGCTTCACTAGTGGGAACACTGAAGCTTTCTTT. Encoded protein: CASSFTSGNTEAFF.

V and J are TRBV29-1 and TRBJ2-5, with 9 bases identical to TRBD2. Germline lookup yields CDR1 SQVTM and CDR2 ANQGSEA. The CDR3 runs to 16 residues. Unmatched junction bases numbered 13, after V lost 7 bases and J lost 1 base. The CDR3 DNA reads TGCAGCGCCCAAGGGGCAGCGGGGGGTTTCCAAGAGACCCAGTACTTC. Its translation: CSAQGAAGGFQETQYF. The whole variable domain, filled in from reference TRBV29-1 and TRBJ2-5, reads SAVISQKPSRDICQRGTSLTIQCQVDSQVTMMFWYRQQPGQSLTLIATANQGSEATYESGFVIDKFPISRPNLTFSTLTVSNMSPEDSSIYLCSAQGAAGGFQETQYFGPGTRLLVL.

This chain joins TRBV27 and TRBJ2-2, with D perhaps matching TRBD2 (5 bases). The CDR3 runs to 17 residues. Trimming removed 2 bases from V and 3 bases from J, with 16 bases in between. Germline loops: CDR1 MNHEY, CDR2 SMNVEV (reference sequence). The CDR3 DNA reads TGTGCCAGCAGTTTAGGCTACGGGGTTGGGTACACCGGGGAGCTGTTTTTT. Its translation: CASSLGYGVGYTGELFF.

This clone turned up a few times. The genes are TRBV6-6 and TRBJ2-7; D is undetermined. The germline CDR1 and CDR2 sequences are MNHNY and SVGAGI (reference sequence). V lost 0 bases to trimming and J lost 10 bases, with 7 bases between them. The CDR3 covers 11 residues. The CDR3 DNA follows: TGTGCCAGCAGTTACTCAGAGCATCAGTACTTC. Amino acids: CASSYSEHQYF.

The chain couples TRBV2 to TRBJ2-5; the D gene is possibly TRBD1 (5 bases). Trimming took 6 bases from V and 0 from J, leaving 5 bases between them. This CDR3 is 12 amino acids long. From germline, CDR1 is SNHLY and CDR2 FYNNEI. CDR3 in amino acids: CASRGDQETQYF. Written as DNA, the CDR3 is TGTGCCAGCAGAGGGGACCAAGAGACCCAGTACTTC.

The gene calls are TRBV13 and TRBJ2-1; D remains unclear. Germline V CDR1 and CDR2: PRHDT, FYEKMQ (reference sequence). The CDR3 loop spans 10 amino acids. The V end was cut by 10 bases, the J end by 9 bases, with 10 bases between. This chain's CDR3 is CANLPGEQFF. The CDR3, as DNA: TGTGCCAACCTCCCGGGTGAGCAGTTCTTC.

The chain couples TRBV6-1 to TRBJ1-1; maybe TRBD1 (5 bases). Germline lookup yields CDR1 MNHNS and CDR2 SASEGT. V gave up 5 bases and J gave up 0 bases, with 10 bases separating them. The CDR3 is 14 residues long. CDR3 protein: CASSLGGMNTEAFF. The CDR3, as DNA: TGTGCCAGCAGTCTGGGGGGAATGAACACTGAAGCTTTCTTT.

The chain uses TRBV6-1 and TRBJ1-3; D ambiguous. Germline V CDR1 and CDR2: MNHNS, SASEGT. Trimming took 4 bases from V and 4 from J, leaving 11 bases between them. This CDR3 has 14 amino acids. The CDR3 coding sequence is TGTGCCAGCAGTGCCTCCACTTCGGGAAACACCATATATTTT. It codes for CASSASTSGNTIYF.

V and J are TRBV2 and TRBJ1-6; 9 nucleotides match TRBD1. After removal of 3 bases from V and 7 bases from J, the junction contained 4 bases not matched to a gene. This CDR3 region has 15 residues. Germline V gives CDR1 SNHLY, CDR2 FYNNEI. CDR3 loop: CASSDQGQGNSPLHF. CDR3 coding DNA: TGTGCCAGCAGTGATCAGGGACAGGGAAATTCACCCCTCCACTTT. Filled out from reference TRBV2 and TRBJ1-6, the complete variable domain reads EPEVTQTPSHQVTQMGQEVILRCVPISNHLYFYWYRQILGQKVEFLVSFYNNEISEKSEIFDDQFSVERPDGSNFTLKIRSTKLEDSAMYFCASSDQGQGNSPLHFGNGTRLTVT.

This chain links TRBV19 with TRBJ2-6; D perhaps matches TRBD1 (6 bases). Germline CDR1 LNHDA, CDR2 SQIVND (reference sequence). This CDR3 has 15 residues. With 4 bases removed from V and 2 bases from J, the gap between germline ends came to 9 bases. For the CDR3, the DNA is TGTGCCAGTAGTAAGGGGGTGGCTGGGGCCAACGTCCTGACTTTC. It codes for CASSKGVAGANVLTF. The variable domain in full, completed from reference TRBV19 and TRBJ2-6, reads DGGITQSPKYLFRKEGQNVTLSCEQNLNHDAMYWYRQDPGQGLRLIYYSQIVNDFQKGDIAEGYSVSREKKESFPLTVTSAQKNPTAFYLCASSKGVAGANVLTFGAGSRLTVL.

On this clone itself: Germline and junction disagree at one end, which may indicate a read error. The CDR3 bases are TGTTCCAGCAGCTTAGGATCCCGACAGTTAGGAGCTCTGAACACTGAAGCTTTCTTT. As protein: CSSSLGSRQLGALNTEAFF. The chain couples TRBV7-9 to TRBJ1-1; D is possibly TRBD1 (5 bases). The CDR3 has 19 residues. CDR1 and CDR2 from the germline V gene are SEHNR and FQNEAQ (reference sequence).

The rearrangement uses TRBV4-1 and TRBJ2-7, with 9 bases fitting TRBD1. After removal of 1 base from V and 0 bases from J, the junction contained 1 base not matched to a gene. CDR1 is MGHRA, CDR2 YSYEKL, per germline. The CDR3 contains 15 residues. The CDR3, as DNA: TGCGCCAGCAGCCAAGGGGACAGGGACTCCTACGAGCAGTACTTC. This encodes CASSQGDRDSYEQYF.

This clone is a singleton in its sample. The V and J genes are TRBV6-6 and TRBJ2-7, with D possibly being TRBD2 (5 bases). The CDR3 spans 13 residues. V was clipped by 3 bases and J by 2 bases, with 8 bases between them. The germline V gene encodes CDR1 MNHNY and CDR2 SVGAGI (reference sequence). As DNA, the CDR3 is TGTGCCAGCAGTTATGAGACTACCTACGAGCAGTACTTC. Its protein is CASSYETTYEQYF.

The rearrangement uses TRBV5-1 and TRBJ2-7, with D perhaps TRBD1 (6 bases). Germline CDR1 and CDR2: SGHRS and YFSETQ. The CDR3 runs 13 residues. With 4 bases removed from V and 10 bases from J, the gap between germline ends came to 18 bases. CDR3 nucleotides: TGCGCCAGCAGCCCCAAGGCTACGGGACAACAGTACTTC. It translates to CASSPKATGQQYF.

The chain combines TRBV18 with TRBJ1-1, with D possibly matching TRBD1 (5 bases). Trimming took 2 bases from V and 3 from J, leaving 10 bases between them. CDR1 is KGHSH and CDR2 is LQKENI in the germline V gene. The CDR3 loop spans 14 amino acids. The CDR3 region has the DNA TGTGCCAGCTCACCAAGACAGCTCGACACTGAAGCTTTCTTT. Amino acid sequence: CASSPRQLDTEAFF.